This T cell receptor (beta chain) was recovered during a study of PD-1 blockade in mismatch repair-deficient tumors. With V trimmed by 0 bases and J by 2 bases, 2 bases remained unmatched. CDR3 size: 15 residues. CDR1 and CDR2 (germline): SGDLS, YYNGEE. This clone was recorded once. Different DNA sequences within this sample yield the same CDR3. The data were produced by immunoSEQ multiplex PCR, yet TCRdb's version contains in-frame clones alone and is incomplete. The sample lists 90,000 to 130,000 clones, about 83% occurring once. The TCR sequence derives from an adult with mismatch repair-deficient cancer. The specimen comprised peripheral blood, sampled more than 58 weeks after starting pembrolizumab. This sequence joins TRBV9 and TRBJ2-1, with TRBD1 identical over 7 bases. CDR3 sequence (DNA): TGTGCCAGCAGCGTAGCGGGACAGCCCTACAATGAGCAGTTCTTC. Translated, it gives CASSVAGQPYNEQFF.